The clone carrying this TCR beta chain has just one count. The sample is drawn from a study of control samples from healthy donors and cancer patients. Repertoires were generated with immunoSEQ multiplex PCR, while TCRdb's copy carries only in-frame clones and drops some. The table has 85,000 to 100,000 clones, more than 85% seen once. The TCR comes from a man aged 18 to 30 in good health. Sequencing was performed on blood.

In DNA, the CDR3 is TGTGCCAGTAGTATAACGGGAGCCTACGAGCAGTACTTC. It is translated as CASSITGAYEQYF. The chain recombines TRBV19 with TRBJ2-7; possibly TRBD2 for D (6 bases). The V gene's germline CDR1 is LNHDA and CDR2 SQIVND (reference sequence). This CDR3 has 13 residues. Trimming removed 2 bases from V and 2 bases from J, with 7 bases in between.